Included here is one T cell receptor (beta chain) sequence, with context. Its antigen is not identified. V shed 5 bases and J 3 bases; nucleotides not matched to a gene: 9. Germline-derived CDR1 and CDR2 are SEHNR and FQNEAQ (reference sequence). The CDR3 is 16 residues long. The PCR had 60 Vbeta and 13 Jbeta primers. Measured with immunoSEQ multiplex PCR; TCRdb has only the in-frame clones, and not every one. Seen here are 190,000 or so clones, 82% observed once, and the top ten hold 6.5%. The sample belongs to a study of cytomegalovirus exposure and HLA in healthy donors. Study-level findings and limits: For presence/absence analyses, sequencing depth was assumed to be roughly uniform across donors. Within a later analysis, the majority of CMV-associated TCR beta chains appeared HLA-restricted. Earlier analysis looked at TCR beta V segments, and most were productive about 87% or about 30% of the time.

Material for sequencing was PBMCs. The rearrangement uses TRBV7-9 and TRBJ2-2, with TRBD1 matching 7 bases. This clonotype originated in a woman aged 45-59 years in good health and CMV-seropositive. CDR3 protein: CASSPWIDRDTGELFF. CDR3 bases: TGTGCCAGCAGCCCATGGATTGACAGGGACACCGGGGAGCTGTTTTTT.